A single sample is the source of the 5 T cell receptor beta chains below, sequenced in a study of blood T cell repertoires in COVID-19. The data were produced by immunoSEQ multiplex PCR, yet TCRdb's version contains in-frame clones alone and is incomplete. The table has roughly 180,000 clones, more than 70% seen once. The sample comprised peripheral blood. The receptors stem from a woman of 80 years or more with active or convalescent COVID-19.

Turning to this clone: One junction end does not reproduce the germline sequence, and a read error may be involved. Other DNA variants within this sample encode the same CDR3. The CDR3: CSASAWTGGTEAFF. CDR3 in DNA: TGCAGCGCTAGTGCCTGGACAGGGGGCACTGAAGCTTTCTTT. The J gene is TRBJ1-1, the V gene TRBV20-1; 10 bases map to TRBD1. Per germline, CDR1 DFQATT and CDR2 SNEGSKA (reference sequence). CDR3 length: 14 amino acids.

The chain couples TRBV10-2 to TRBJ2-3, with 12 bases that match TRBD2. V dropped 5 bases and J dropped 4; count of bases not matched to a gene: 4. The germline V gene has CDR1 WSHSY and CDR2 SAAADI. The CDR3 runs 15 residues. The CDR3 loop is CASSKLAGGSDTQYF. CDR3 in DNA: TGCGCCAGCAGTAAACTAGCGGGAGGTTCAGATACGCAGTATTTT.

This chain links TRBV30 with TRBJ2-1; 11 bases are a match to TRBD2. V lost 0 bases to trimming and J lost 10 bases; unmatched junction nucleotides: 2. The CDR3 loop spans 13 amino acids. Germline CDR1 reads GTSNPN; CDR2 reads SVGIG (reference sequence). The CDR3 bases are TGTGCCTGGAGTGTACTAGCGGGAGCCGAGCAGTTCTTC. This gives the protein CAWSVLAGAEQFF.

The chain couples TRBV7-2 to TRBJ1-5, with D uncertain. Germline CDR1 reads SGHTA; CDR2 reads FQGNSA. This CDR3 has 15 amino acids. V shed 1 base and J shed 4 bases, with 11 bases lying between them. CDR3 residues: CASSLGPERNQPQHF. CDR3 coding DNA: TGTGCCAGCAGCTTAGGCCCAGAAAGAAATCAGCCCCAGCATTTT. Full variable domain (missing parts from reference TRBV7-2 and TRBJ1-5): GAGVSQSPSNKVTEKGKDVELRCDPISGHTALYWYRQSLGQGLEFLIYFQGNSAPDKSGLPSDRFSAERTGGSVSTLTIQRTQQEDSAVYLCASSLGPERNQPQHFGDGTRLSIL.

This chain joins TRBV10-3 and TRBJ1-1; a weak D match, TRBD1 (5 bases). Germline loops: CDR1 ENHRY, CDR2 SYGVKD. This CDR3 comprises 13 residues. Trimming removed 3 bases from V and 3 bases from J, with 8 bases in between. The CDR3 nucleotides read TGTGCCATCAGTGACCAGGGCTACACTGAAGCTTTCTTT. Amino acid sequence: CAISDQGYTEAFF.